The present entry profiles one TCR beta chain with its context. CDR3 length: 15 residues. Trimming removed 6 bases from V and 0 bases from J, with 12 bases in between. Germline loops: CDR1 KGHSH, CDR2 LQKENI. This record belongs to a study of technical replicates of blood from a few donors. Sequencing used immunoSEQ multiplex PCR; TCRdb keeps in-frame clones, though not all of them. The sample has almost 85,000 clones; almost 98% are singletons. The clonotype originates from a human donor in good health. The sample was T cells isolated from PBMCs. The V and J genes are TRBV18 and TRBJ1-5; maybe TRBD1 (5 bases). The chain's CDR3 is CASSTNRNSNQPQHF. Written as DNA, the CDR3 is TGTGCCAGCTCGACAAACAGGAATAGCAATCAGCCCCAGCATTTT.